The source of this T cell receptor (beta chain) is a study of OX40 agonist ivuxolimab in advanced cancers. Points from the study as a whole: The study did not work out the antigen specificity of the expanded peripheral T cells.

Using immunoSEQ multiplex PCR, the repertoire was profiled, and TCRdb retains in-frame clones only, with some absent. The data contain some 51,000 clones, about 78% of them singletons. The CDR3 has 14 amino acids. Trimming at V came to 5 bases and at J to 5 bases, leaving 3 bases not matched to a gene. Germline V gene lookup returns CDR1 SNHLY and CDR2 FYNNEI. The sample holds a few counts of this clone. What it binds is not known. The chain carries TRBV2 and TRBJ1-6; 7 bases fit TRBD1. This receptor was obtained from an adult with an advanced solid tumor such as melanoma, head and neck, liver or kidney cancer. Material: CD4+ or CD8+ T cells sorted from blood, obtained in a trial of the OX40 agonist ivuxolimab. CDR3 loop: CASSSDRNNSPLHF. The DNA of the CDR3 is TGTGCCAGCAGTTCGGACAGGAATAATTCACCCCTCCACTTT.